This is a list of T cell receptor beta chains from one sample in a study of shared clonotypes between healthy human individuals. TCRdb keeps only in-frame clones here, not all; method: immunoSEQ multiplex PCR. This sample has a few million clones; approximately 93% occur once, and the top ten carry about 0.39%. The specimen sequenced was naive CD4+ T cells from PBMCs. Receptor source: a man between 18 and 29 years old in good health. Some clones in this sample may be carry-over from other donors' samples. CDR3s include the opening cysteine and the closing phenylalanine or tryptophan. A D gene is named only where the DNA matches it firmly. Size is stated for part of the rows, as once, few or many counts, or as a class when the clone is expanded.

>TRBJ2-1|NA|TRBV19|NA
TGTGCCAGTAGCCGGGGGCGGAATGAGCAGTTCTTC
CASSRGRNEQFF
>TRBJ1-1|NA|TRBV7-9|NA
TGTGCCAGCAGCTTAAGGGGTCCCCACACTGAAGCTTTCTTT
CASSLRGPHTEAFF
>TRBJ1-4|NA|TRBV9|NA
TGTGCCAGCAGCGTAGAGGCGGGTACGGGAAAACTGTTTTTT
CASSVEAGTGKLFF
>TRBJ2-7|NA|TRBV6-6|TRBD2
TGTGCCGCGGCGGGAGGGCTTTCCTACGAGCAGTACTTC
CAAAGGLSYEQYF
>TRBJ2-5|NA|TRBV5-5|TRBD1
TGTGCCAGCAGCTTGGAGTTGTTCACAGGGGTGTTGAAGACCCAGTACTTC
CASSLELFTGVLKTQYF
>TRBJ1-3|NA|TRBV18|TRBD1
TGTGCCAGCTCCTTGGACAGGAGCTCTGGAAACACCATATATTTT
CASSLDRSSGNTIYF
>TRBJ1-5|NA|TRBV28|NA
TGTGCCAGCAGTTCCCCCAGTGGACTAGGGAATCAGCCCCAGCATTTT
CASSSPSGLGNQPQHF
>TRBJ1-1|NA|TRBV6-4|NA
TGTGCCAGCAGTGACTCACCCCTAGAGCGGGAAGCTTTCTTT
CASSDSPLEREAFF
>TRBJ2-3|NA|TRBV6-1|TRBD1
TGTGCCAGCAGTGGAAGGACAGGGGGTTTGGAAGATACGCAGTATTTT
CASSGRTGGLEDTQYF
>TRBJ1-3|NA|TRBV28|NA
TGTGCCAGCAGTACGCGAAGAGGAAAACCTGGAAACACCATATATTTT
CASSTRRGKPGNTIYF
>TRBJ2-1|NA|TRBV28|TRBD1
TGTGCCAGCAGCCAGACAGGGGCCCTGGTGGATGAGCAGTTCTTC
CASSQTGALVDEQFF
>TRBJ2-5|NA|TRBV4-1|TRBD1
TGCGCCAGCAGCCGCGGACAGGGCGGCGGGACCCAGTACTTC
CASSRGQGGGTQYF
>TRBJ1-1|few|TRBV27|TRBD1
TGTGCCAGCAGGACAGGGCGGGCTGAAGCTTTCTTT
CASRTGRAEAFF
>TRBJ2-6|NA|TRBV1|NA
TGCACCAGCAGCCTCAACAGCTCTGGGGCCAACGTCCTGACTTTC
CTSSLNSSGANVLTF
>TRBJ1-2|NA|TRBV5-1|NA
TGCGCCAGCAGCGCAACGCAGGGCGGCTATGGCTACACCTTC
CASSATQGGYGYTF
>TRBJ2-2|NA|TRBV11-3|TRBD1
TGTGCCAGCAGCTTGCCCGGGACAGCTGCGAACACCGGGGAGCTGTTTTTT
CASSLPGTAANTGELFF
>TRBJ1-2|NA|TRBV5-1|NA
TGCGCCAGCAGCTTATCCGGGACGGCGGGTTATGGCTACACCTTC
CASSLSGTAGYGYTF
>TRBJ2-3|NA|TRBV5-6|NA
TGTGCCAGCACCGGCCGCATCACAGATACGCAGTATTTT
CASTGRITDTQYF
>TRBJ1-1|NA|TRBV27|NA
TGTGCCAGCAGTTTGGGGGGGGCCGAAGGGACTTTCTTT
CASSLGGAEGTFF
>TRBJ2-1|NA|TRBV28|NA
TGTGCCAGCAGGAAAAGCAGTTACAATGAGCAGTTCTTC
CASRKSSYNEQFF
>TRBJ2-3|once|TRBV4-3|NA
TGCGCCAGCAGCCAAGAGGTCCGAGATACGCAGTATTTT
CASSQEVRDTQYF
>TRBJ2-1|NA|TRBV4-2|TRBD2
TGTGCCAGCAGCCACCCGGGGACTAGCGAATTCCATGAGCAGTTCTTC
CASSHPGTSEFHEQFF
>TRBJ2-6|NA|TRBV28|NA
TGTGCCAGCTACAGCTCTGGGGCCAACGTCCTGACTTTC
CASYSSGANVLTF
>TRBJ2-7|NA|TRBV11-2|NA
TGTGCCAGCAGCCCCATTAGGGGCAGTGCCTACGAGCAGTACTTC
CASSPIRGSAYEQYF
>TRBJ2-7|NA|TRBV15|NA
TGTGCCACAGCGACTAGAGCCAACTGGGGCGAGCAGTACTTC
CATATRANWGEQYF
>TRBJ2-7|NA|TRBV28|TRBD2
TGTGCCAGCAACCTCTTAGCGGGAGGCCCTTCCTACGAGCAGTACTTC
CASNLLAGGPSYEQYF
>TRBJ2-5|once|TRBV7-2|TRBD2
TGTGCCAGCAGCTTAGGGGGAGGGACGGAGACCCAGTACTTC
CASSLGGGTETQYF
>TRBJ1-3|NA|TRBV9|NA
TGTGCCAGCAGCGTAGTGGGGGGTTACACCATATATTTT
CASSVVGGYTIYF
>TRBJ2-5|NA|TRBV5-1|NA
TGCGCCAGCAGCTTGGTGTCGGGGGCAGAGGAGACCCAGTACTTC
CASSLVSGAEETQYF
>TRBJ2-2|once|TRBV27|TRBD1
TGTGCCAGCAGTTCCACACAGGGGGCGCTGCACACCGGGGAGCTGTTTTTT
CASSSTQGALHTGELFF
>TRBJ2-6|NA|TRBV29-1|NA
TGCAGCGTTGGGACTGGGGCCAACGTCCTGACTTTC
CSVGTGANVLTF
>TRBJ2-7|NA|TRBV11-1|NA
TGTGCCAGCAGCTTAGTTCGCAGGGGCGAGCAGTACTTC
CASSLVRRGEQYF
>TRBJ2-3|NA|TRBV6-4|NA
TGTGCCAGCAGTTCCCAGCGGGCCGGCACAGATACGCAGTATTTT
CASSSQRAGTDTQYF
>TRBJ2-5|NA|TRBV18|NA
TGTGCCAGCTCACCCCCCCCGGGAGCTCTAGGCGAGACCCAGTACTTC
CASSPPPGALGETQYF
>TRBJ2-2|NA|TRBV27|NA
TGTGCCAGCAGACGTTACCCTGGGGAGCTGTTTTTT
CASRRYPGELFF
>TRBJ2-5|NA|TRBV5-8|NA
TGTGCCAGCAGCTTCCAGAGACAAGAGACCCAGTACTTC
CASSFQRQETQYF
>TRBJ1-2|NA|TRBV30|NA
TGTGCCTGGCGCCGATCCTTGAACTATGGCTACACCTTC
CAWRRSLNYGYTF
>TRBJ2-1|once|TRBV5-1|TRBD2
TGCGCCAGCAGCTTAACTAGCGGGGGGCACAATGAGCAGTTCTTC
CASSLTSGGHNEQFF
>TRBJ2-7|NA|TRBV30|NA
TGTGCCTGGAGCCAAACCGGGTCCTACGAGCAGTACTTC
CAWSQTGSYEQYF
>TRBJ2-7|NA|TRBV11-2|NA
TGTGCCAGCAGCTTGGCCTCCTACGAGCAGTACTTC
CASSLASYEQYF